Given below is one TCR beta chain in context. Its antigen remains unknown. The PCR was carried out with 60 Vbeta primers and 13 Jbeta primers. Clones were sequenced by immunoSEQ multiplex PCR, and TCRdb holds only the in-frame ones, with some missing. This sample carries a few hundred thousand clones, about 80% of them seen once, and the ten largest clones take over 0.5%. This CDR3 comprises 17 residues. Germline trimming cut 0 bases from V and 4 bases from J; bases unmatched to any gene: 10. Germline CDR1 reads SGHNT; CDR2 reads YYREEE (reference sequence). The record originates from a study of cytomegalovirus exposure and HLA in healthy donors. Study results and caveats: TCR association rates varied by HLA locus in a later analysis, with DRB1 highest and HLA-C lowest. An observed cluster of highly shared sequence variants was recorded as a likely sequencing artifact.

The gene calls are TRBV5-4 and TRBJ2-5; 9 nucleotides agree with TRBD2. The receptor's source is a woman in her thirties or forties in good health and CMV-seronegative. Sequenced input: PBMCs. CDR3 nucleotide sequence: TGTGCCAGCAGCTTGGGTTTGTTAGCGGGGGAGTCAGAGACCCAGTACTTC. As protein: CASSLGLLAGESETQYF. The whole variable domain, remainder taken from reference TRBV5-4 and TRBJ2-5, is ETGVTQSPTHLIKTRGQQVTLRCSSQSGHNTVSWYQQALGQGPQFIFQYYREEENGRGNFPPRFSGLQFPNYSSELNVNALELDDSALYLCASSLGLLAGESETQYFGPGTRLLVL.